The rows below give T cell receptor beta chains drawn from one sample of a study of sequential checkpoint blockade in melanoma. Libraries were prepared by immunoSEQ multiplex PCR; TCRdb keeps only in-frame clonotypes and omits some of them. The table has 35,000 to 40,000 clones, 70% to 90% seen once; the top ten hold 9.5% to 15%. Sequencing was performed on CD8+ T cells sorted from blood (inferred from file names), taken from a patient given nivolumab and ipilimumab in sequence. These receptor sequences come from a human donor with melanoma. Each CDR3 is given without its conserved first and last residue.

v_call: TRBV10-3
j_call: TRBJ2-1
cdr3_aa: AISGASSGTYNEQF

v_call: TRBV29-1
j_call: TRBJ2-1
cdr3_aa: SPRLLPYNEQF

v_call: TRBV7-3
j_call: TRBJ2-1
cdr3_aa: ASSSLAGDYNEQF

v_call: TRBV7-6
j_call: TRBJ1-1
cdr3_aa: ASSSVRGESNTEAF

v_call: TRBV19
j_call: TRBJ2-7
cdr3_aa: ASSMAGATYEQY

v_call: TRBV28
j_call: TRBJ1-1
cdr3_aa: ASSLRGAAGTEAF

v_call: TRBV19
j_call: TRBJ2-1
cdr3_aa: ASSMRPSGRGEQF

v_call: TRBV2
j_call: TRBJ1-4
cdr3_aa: ASSEVQTTNEKLF

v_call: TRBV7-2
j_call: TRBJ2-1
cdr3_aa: ASSLGGGWYSYNEQF

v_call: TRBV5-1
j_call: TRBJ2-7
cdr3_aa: ASGTEGLTYEQY

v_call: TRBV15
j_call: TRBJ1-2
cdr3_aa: ATSRPGTGDNYGYT

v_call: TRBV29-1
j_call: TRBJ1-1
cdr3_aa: SVAVNTEAF

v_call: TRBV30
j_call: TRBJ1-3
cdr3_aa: AWSGGLLLSGNTIY

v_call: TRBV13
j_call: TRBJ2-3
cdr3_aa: ASSTFTDTQY

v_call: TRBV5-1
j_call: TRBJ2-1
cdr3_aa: ASSLYNYNEQF

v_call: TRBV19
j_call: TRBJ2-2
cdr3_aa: ASSGSGNTGELF

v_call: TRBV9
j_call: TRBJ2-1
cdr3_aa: ASSVEAGVMSEQF

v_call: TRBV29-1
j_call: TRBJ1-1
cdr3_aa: SVEDGTNTEAF

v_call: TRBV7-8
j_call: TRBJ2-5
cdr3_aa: ASSLDEGREKTQY

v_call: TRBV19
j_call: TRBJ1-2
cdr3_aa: ASSISDRSPHYGYT

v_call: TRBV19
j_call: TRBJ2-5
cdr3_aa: ASSIFGTGAVGDETQY

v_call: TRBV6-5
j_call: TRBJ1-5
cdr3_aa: ASSYQGLGQPQH

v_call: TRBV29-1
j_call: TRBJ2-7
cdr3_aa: SVEAPETGYEQY

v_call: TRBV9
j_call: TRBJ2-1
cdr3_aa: ASSPGTSGSLLGEQF

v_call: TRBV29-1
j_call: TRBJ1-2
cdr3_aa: SVDSVAVRGDYGYT

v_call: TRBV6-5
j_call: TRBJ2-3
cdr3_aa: ASSYAGTITDTQY

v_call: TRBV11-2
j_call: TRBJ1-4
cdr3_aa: ASSLFFPTQGDEKLF

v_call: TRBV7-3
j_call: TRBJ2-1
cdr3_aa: ASSSLDSPHNEQF

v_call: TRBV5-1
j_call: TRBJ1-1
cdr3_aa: ASSLGYRGQSYRTEAF

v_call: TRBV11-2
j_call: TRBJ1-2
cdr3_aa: ASSRWGTSNYGYT

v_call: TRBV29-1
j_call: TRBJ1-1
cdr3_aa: SAEGQGARFF

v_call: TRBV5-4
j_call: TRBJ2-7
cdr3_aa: ASSPGGSVYEQY

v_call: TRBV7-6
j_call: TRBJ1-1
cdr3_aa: ASSPGAGTEAF

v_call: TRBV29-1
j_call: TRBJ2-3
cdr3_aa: SVENRGPDTQY

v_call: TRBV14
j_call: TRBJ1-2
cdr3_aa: ASSLLSPLTRGYT

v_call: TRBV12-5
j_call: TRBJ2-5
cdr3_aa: ASGLRTGAVRTETQY

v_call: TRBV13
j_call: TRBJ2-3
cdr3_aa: ASSSGRYSDTQY

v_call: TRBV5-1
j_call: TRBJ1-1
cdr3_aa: ASSLNRGLSTEAF

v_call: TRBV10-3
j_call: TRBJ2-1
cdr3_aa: AVLKLGGRAYNEQF

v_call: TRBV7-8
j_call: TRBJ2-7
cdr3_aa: ASSNRDSGVEQY

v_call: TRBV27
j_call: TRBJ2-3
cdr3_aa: ASMSYQGSQY

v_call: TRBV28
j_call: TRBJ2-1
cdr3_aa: ATNQREGRNEQF

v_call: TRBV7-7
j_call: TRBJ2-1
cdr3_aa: ASSLEPSPGEQF

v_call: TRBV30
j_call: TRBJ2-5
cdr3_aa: AWEQGDETQY

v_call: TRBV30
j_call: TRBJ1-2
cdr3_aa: ASYGTGIGYGYT

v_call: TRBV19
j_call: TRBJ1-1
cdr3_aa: ASSILRNTEAF

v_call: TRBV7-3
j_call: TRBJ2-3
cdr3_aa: ASNVGGADTQY

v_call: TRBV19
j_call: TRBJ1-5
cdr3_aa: ASETGGDQPQH

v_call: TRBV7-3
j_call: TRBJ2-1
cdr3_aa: ASSTTGGGFNEQF

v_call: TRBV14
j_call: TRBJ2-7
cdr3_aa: ASSQGLAEVYEQY

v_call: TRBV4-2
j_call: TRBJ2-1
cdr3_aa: ASSHRFVGDTYNEQF

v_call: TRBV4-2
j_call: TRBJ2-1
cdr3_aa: ASSEGLAEYNEQF

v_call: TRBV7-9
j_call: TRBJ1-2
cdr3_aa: ASSLAGTGWVSGYT

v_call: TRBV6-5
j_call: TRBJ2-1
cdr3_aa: ASSYSTRPSYNEQF

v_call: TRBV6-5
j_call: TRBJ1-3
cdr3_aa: ASSWDSSGNTIY

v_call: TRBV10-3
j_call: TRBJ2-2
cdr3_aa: AIVAGNTGELF

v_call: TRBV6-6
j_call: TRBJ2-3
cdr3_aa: ASSSGTSGTTDTQY